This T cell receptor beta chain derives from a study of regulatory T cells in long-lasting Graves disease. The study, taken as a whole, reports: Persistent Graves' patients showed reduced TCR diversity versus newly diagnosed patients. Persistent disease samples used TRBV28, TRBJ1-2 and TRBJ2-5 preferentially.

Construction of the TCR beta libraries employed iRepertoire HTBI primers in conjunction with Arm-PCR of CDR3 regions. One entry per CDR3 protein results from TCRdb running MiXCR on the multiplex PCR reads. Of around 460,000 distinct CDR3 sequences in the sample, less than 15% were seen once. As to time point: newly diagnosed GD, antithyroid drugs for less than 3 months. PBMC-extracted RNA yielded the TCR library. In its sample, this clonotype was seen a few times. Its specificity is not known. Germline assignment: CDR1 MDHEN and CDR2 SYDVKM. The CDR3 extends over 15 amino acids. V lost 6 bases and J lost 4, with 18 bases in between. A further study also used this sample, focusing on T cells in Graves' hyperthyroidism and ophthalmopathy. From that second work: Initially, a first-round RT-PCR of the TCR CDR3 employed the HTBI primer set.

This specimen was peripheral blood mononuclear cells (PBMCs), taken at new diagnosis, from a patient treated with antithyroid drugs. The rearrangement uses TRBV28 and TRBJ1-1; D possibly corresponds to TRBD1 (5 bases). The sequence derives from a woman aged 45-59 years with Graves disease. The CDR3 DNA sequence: TGTGCCAGCAGCCGAGGGGCACCAACAGGCACTGAAGCTTTCTTT. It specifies CASSRGAPTGTEAFF. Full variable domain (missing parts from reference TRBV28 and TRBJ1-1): DVKVTQSSRYLVKRTGEKVFLECVQDMDHENMFWYRQDPGLGLRLIYFSYDVKMKEKGDIPEGYSVSREKKERFSLILESASTNQTSMYLCASSRGAPTGTEAFFGQGTRLTVV.